A selection of T cell receptor beta chains follows, all from one sample in a study of CD8 T cells in ankylosing spondylitis. MiXCR, run by TCRdb on the 5' RACE reads, gives a single entry per CDR3 protein. The sample lists more than 500,000 distinct CDR3 sequences, roughly 5.3% occurring once. Sequenced input: blood, either unsorted or a sorted T cell fraction (not recorded which). The receptors here all came from a male donor with ankylosing spondylitis. Both conserved end residues are part of each CDR3. D genes are given only for firm matches. Clone size appears in some rows only: once, few, many, or a class for an expanded clone.

TRBV4-3	TRBD2	few	TRBJ2-2	CASSQDRREGTGELFF	TGCGCCAGCAGCCAAGATCGGAGGGAGGGCACCGGGGAGCTGTTTTTT
TRBV7-2	TRBD1	few	TRBJ2-2	CASSLRGLETGELFF	TGTGCCAGCAGCTTAAGGGGGCTAGAAACCGGGGAGCTGTTTTTT
TRBV12-3/TRBV12-4	NA	many	TRBJ2-2	CASSFRGALGELFF	TGTGCCAGCAGTTTTAGGGGGGCGCTGGGGGAGCTGTTTTTT
TRBV28	NA	NA	TRBJ2-5	CASSLASTIGGTQYF	TGTGCCAGCAGTTTAGCGTCAACGATCGGTGGGACCCAGTACTTC
TRBV5-1	NA	many	TRBJ2-7	CASSLEADLPYEQYF	TGCGCCAGCAGCTTGGAGGCAGACCTCCCCTACGAGCAGTACTTC
TRBV29-1	TRBD1	many	TRBJ1-2	CSVGTGHTYGYTF	TGCAGCGTGGGGACAGGTCACACCTATGGCTACACCTTC
TRBV11-2	NA	many	TRBJ2-5	CASSLRVRETQYF	TGTGCCAGCAGCTTAAGGGTACGAGAGACCCAGTACTTC
TRBV7-9	NA	many	TRBJ2-5	CASSQGTPPETQYF	TGTGCCAGCAGCCAAGGGACACCCCCAGAGACCCAGTACTTC
TRBV20-1	TRBD2	many	TRBJ2-2	CSASGLAYTGELFF	TGCAGTGCTTCCGGACTAGCATACACCGGGGAGCTGTTTTTT
TRBV5-1	NA	many	TRBJ1-3	CASSLTAGGGNTIYF	TGCGCCAGCAGCTTGACGGCAGGTGGAGGAAACACCATATATTTT
TRBV25-1	TRBD2	NA	TRBJ2-2	CASSESPGRPNTGELFF	TGTGCCAGCAGTGAATCTCCCGGGAGGCCGAACACCGGGGAGCTGTTTTTT
TRBV20-1	NA	many	TRBJ2-1	CSARDSWGRNEQFF	TGCAGTGCTAGAGACTCGTGGGGGAGGAATGAGCAGTTCTTC